This T cell receptor (beta chain) was obtained from a study of T cell clones after liver transplantation. Study context: As an antigen-independent comparator, third-party-reactive TCRbeta sequences came from pre-transplant mixed lymphocyte reactions. Patients counted as tolerant after at least one year off all immunosuppression, enzymes not exceeding twice normal.

Overall study results and limits: A larger donor-reactive than third-party decline suggested partial antigen-specific deletion.

Sequencing of dividing CFSE-low cells from the MLR defined alloreactive TCRbeta sequences. Stimulators were graft donor PBMCs, splenocytes, lymph-node cells, or third-party PBMCs for pre-transplant recipient cells. This clone came up a few times. The antigen is undetermined. Assay: immunoSEQ multiplex PCR; the TCRdb copy retains only in-frame clones and omits some. Here the sample spans 2,000 or so clones, 30% to 40% being singletons. Sequencing was performed on CD8+ T cells from cultured PBMCs. The sequence was obtained from a human patient who received a liver transplant. Some of the T cells may derive from the graft donor.

CDR3 DNA sequence: TGTGCCAGCAGCCCACCGGGGCGAGAGCAGTACTTC. Translation: CASSPPGREQYF. The V and J genes are TRBV11-2 and TRBJ2-7; possibly TRBD1 or TRBD2 for D (5 bases each). The germline V gene has CDR1 SGHAT and CDR2 FQNNGV. V lost 5 bases to trimming and J lost 7 bases, with 12 bases between them. The CDR3 totals 12 residues.